One TCR beta chain is described in this entry. Beta-chain TCR cDNA was generated via 5'RACE template switching with UMIs. From its re-call of the 5' RACE reads, TCRdb lists each CDR3 protein once, without DNA. The listing contains about 260,000 distinct CDR3 sequences. The source of the sample is a study of T cells expressing NK-cell markers. Background on the study: Cells sorted as CD3+CD56+NKG2C+, CD3+CD56+NKG2C- and CD3+CD56-NKG2C+ T cells supplied the TCR beta repertoires.

CDR1 is LNHDA and CDR2 is SQIVND in the germline V gene (reference sequence). The CDR3 is made up of 16 amino acids. The V and J genes are TRBV19 and TRBJ1-3. The specimen was blood T cells: a sorted CD56 or NKG2C T cell subset, CD4+ or CD8+ T cells, or bulk PBMC T cells (not recorded which). The source is a man in his late teens or twenties in good health. This CDR3 is CASSTGRPSSGNTIYF.